The clone carrying this TCR beta chain was detected only once. The data stem from a study of technical replicates of blood from several donors. The germline gives CDR1 LNHDA, CDR2 SQIVND (reference sequence). Trimming removed 5 bases from V and 2 bases from J; junction bases left unmatched: 3. This CDR3 is built from 13 residues. Libraries were prepared by immunoSEQ multiplex PCR; TCRdb keeps only in-frame clonotypes and omits some of them. The sample has tens of thousands of clones, 85% to 95% seen once. The V call is TRBV19, the J call TRBJ2-7, with 7 bases fitting TRBD1. The TCR comes from a human donor in good health. Sequencing was done on a sample of T cells isolated from PBMCs. The CDR3 sequence: CASSATGTYEQYF. The CDR3, as DNA: TGTGCCAGTAGTGCGACAGGGACCTACGAGCAGTACTTC.